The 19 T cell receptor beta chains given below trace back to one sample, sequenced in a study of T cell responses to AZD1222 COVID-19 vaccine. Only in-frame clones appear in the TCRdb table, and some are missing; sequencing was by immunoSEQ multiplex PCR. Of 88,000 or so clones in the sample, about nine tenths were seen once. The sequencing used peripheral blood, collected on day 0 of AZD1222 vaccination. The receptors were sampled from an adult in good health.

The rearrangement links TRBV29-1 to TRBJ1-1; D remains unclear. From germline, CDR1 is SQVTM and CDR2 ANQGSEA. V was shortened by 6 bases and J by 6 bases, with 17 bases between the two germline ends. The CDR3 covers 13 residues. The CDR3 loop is CSVKDFLAPEAFF. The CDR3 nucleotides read TGCAGCGTGAAAGACTTTTTGGCGCCTGAAGCTTTCTTT.

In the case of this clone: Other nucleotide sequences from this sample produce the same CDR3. This CDR3 is CASSLGQENTEAFF. For the CDR3, the DNA is TGCGCCAGCAGCTTGGGACAGGAGAACACTGAAGCTTTCTTT. This sequence joins TRBV5-1 and TRBJ1-1; a weak D match, TRBD1 (6 bases). V was trimmed by 0 bases and J by 1 base, leaving 7 bases between them. Looked up from germline, CDR1 is SGHRS and CDR2 is YFSETQ. The CDR3 contains 14 residues.

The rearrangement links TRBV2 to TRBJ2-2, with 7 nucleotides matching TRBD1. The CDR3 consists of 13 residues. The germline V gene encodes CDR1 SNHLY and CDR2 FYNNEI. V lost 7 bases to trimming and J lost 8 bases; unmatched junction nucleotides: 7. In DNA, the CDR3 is TGTGCCAGCAACCTACAGGGGCAAGGGGAGCTGTTTTTT. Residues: CASNLQGQGELFF.

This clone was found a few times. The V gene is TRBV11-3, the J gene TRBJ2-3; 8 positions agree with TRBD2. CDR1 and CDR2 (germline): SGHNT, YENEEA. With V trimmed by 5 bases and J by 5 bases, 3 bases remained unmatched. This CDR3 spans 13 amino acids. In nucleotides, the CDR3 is TGTGCCAGCAGCGGCCGGGAGGGAGATACGCAGTATTTT. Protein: CASSGREGDTQYF. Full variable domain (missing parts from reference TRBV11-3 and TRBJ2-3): EAGVVQSPRYKIIEKKQPVAFWCNPISGHNTLYWYLQNLGQGPELLIRYENEEAVDDSQLPKDRFSAERLKGVDSTLKIQPAELGDSAVYLCASSGREGDTQYFGPGTRLTVL.

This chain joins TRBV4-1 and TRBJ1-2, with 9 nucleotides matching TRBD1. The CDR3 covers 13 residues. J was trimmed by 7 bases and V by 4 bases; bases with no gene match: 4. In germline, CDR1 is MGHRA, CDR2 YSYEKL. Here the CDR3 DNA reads TGCGCCAGCAGCCGGGACAGGGTCAGTGGCTACACCTTC. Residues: CASSRDRVSGYTF.

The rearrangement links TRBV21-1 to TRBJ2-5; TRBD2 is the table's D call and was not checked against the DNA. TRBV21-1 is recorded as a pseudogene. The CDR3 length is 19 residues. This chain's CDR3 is CARGRGLAGGIGGQETQYF. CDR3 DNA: TGTGCCAGGGGAAGGGGACTAGCGGGAGGTATCGGGGGCCAAGAGACCCAGTACTTC.

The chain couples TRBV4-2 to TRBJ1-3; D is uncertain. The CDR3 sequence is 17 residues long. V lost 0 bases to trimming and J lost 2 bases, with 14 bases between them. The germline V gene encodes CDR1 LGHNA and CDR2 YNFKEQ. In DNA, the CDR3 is TGTGCCAGCAGCCAAGATGAGTCGGGAGGGACTGGAAACACCATATATTTT. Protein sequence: CASSQDESGGTGNTIYF.

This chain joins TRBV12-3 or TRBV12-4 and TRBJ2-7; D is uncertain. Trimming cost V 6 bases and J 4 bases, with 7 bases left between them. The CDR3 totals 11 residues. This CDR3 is CASSNQYEQYF. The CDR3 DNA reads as TGTGCCAGCAGCAATCAGTACGAGCAGTACTTC.

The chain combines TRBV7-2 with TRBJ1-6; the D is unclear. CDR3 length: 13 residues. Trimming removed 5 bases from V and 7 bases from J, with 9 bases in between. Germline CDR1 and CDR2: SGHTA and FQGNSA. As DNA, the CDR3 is TGTGCCAGCAGCCTAAACTCAAATTCACCCCTCCACTTT. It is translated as CASSLNSNSPLHF.

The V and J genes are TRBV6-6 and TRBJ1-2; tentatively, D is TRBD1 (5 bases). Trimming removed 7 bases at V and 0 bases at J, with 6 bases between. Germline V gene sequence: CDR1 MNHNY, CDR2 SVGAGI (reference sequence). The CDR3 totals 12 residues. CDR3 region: CASTTANYGYTF. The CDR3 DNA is TGTGCCAGCACGACAGCTAACTATGGCTACACCTTC.

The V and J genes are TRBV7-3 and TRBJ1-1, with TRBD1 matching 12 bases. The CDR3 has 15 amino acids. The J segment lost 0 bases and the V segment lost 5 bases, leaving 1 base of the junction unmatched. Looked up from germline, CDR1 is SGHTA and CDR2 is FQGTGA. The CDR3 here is CASSRDRGLNTEAFF. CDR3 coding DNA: TGTGCCAGCAGCCGGGACAGGGGGCTGAACACTGAAGCTTTCTTT.

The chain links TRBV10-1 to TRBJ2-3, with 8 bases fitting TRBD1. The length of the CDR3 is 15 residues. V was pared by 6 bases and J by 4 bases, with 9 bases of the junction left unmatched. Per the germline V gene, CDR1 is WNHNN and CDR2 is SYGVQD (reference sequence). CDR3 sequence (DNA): TGCGCCAGCAGCCCCGGACAGGGTGTTTCAGATACGCAGTATTTT. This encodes CASSPGQGVSDTQYF.

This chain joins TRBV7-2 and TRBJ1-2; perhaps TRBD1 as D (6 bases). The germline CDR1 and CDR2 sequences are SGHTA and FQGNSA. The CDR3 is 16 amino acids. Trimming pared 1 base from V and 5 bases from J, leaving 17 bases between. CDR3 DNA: TGTGCCAGCAGCTTAGGAGGGGGAGGGGATACTTATGGCTACACCTTC. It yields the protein CASSLGGGGDTYGYTF.

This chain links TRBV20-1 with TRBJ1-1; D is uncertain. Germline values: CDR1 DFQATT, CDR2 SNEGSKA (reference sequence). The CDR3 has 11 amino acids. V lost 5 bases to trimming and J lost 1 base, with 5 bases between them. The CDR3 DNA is TGCAGTGCTCCAGGGAACACTGAAGCTTTCTTT. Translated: CSAPGNTEAFF.

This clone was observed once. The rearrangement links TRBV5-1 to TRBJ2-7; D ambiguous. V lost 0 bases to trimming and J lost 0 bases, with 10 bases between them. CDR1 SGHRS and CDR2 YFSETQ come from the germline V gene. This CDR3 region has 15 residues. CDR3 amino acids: CASSLDPGASYEQYF. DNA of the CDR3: TGCGCCAGCAGCTTGGATCCGGGTGCCTCCTACGAGCAGTACTTC.

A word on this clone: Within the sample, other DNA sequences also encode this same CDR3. DNA for the CDR3: TGTGCCAGCAGTCGACAGGGGGATCAGCCCCAGCATTTT. This translates into CASSRQGDQPQHF. The J gene is TRBJ1-5, the V gene TRBV3-1 (or the pseudogene TRBV3-2); TRBD1 agrees at 9 bases. CDR1 and CDR2 (germline): LGHDT, YNNKEL (reference sequence). Trimming removed 6 bases from V and 5 bases from J; junction bases left unmatched: 2. The CDR3 has 13 residues.

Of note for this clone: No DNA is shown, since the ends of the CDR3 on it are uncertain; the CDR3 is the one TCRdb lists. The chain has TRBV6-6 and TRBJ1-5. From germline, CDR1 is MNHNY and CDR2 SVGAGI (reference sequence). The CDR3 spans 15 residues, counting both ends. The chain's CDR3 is CASSTSGVGNQPQHF.

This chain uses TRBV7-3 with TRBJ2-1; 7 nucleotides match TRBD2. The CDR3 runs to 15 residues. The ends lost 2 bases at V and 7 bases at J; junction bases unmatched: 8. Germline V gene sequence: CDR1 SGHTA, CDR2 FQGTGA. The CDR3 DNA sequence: TGTGCCAGCAGCTTAGCCCCAGCGGGAACTAATGAGCAGTTCTTC. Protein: CASSLAPAGTNEQFF.

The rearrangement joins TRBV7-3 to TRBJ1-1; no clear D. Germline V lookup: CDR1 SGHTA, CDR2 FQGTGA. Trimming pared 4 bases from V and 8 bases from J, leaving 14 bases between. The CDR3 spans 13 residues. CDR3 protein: CASSSSTRTEAFF. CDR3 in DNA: TGTGCCAGCAGCTCGAGCACGAGAACCGAAGCTTTCTTT.